The entry below gives a single T cell receptor (beta chain) sequence along with its context. The sample belongs to a study of T cell responses to AZD1222 COVID-19 vaccine. Generated by immunoSEQ multiplex PCR, the TCRdb table keeps only in-frame clones and is missing some. The table includes some 130,000 clones, about nine tenths detected once. This CDR3 is built from 12 residues. V lost 0 bases and J 11 bases, leaving 11 bases between the germline ends. The germline V gene has CDR1 GTSNPN and CDR2 SVGIG (reference sequence). J is TRBJ2-4 and V is TRBV30, with a possible D match to TRBD1 (5 bases). This receptor was identified in an adult in good health. Sequenced material: peripheral blood, taken on day 0 of AZD1222 vaccination. DNA of the CDR3: TGTGCCTGGAGTGTCGGGCTAGGGGTTCAGTACTTC. Amino acids: CAWSVGLGVQYF.